One sample yielded the 4 T cell receptor beta chains listed below, sequenced in a study of T cell responses to AZD1222 COVID-19 vaccine. Clones were sequenced by immunoSEQ multiplex PCR, and TCRdb holds only the in-frame ones, with some missing. The data contain around 150,000 clones, 75% to 90% of them seen just once; the ten biggest clones take up about 4%. Material: peripheral blood, obtained on day 0 of AZD1222 vaccination. The source of these receptors is an adult in good health.

J is TRBJ1-2 and V is TRBV29-1, with no clear D. Trimming removed 3 bases at V and 6 bases at J, with 11 bases between. The CDR3 loop spans 12 amino acids. Per the germline V gene, CDR1 is SQVTM and CDR2 is ANQGSEA. The DNA of the CDR3 is TGCAGCGTTGAGGCCAAAAGGGATGGCTACACCTTC. Translated, it gives CSVEAKRDGYTF.

The chain joins TRBV14 to TRBJ1-1; D might be TRBD1 (6 bases). V shed 0 bases and J shed 4 bases, with 15 bases lying between them. CDR3 length: 16 amino acids. Germline V CDR1 and CDR2: SGHDN, FVKESK. CDR3 protein: CASSQEGTPLGTEAFF. CDR3 DNA sequence: TGTGCCAGCAGCCAAGAAGGGACACCTTTGGGCACTGAAGCTTTCTTT. The complete variable domain, with remaining parts taken from reference TRBV14 and TRBJ1-1, reads EAGVTQFPSHSVIEKGQTVTLRCDPISGHDNLYWYRRVMGKEIKFLLHFVKESKQDESGMPNNRFLAERTGGTYSTLKVQPAELEDSGVYFCASSQEGTPLGTEAFFGQGTRLTVV.

This clone was seen a few times. This sequence joins TRBV14 and TRBJ1-1; D call uncertain. Germline-derived CDR1 and CDR2 are SGHDN and FVKESK. Trimming stripped 5 bases from V and 0 bases from J, with 7 bases between. The CDR3 extends over 13 amino acids. The CDR3 region is CASSGFMNTEAFF. CDR3 nucleotides: TGTGCCAGCAGCGGGTTCATGAACACTGAAGCTTTCTTT.

The chain couples TRBV10-2 to TRBJ1-5; 7 bases line up with TRBD1. Germline V gene data show CDR1 as WSHSY and CDR2 as SAAADI. The CDR3 consists of 15 residues. After removal of 4 bases from V and 4 bases from J, the junction contained 7 bases not matched to a gene. The chain's CDR3 is CASSAAGTANQPQHF. The CDR3 DNA reads TGCGCCAGCAGTGCAGCCGGGACAGCAAATCAGCCCCAGCATTTT.